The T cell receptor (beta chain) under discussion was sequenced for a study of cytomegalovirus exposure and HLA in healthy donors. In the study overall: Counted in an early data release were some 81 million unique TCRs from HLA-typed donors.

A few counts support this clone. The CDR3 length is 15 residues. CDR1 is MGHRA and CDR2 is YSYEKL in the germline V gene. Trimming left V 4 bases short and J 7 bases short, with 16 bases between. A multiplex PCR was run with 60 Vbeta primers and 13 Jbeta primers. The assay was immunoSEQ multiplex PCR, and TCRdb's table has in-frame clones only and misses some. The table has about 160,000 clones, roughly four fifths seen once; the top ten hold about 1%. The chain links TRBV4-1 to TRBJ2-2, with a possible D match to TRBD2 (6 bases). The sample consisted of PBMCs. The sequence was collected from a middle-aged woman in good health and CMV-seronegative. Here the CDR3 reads CASSLDGSSGGELFF. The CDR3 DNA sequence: TGCGCCAGCAGCCTCGACGGGAGCAGTGGCGGGGAGCTGTTTTTT.